The present T cell receptor (beta chain) was sequenced within a study of blood T cell repertoires in COVID-19. At the level of the study: Sample material is recorded as cDNA or gDNA derived from T cells, B-cell-depleted T cells, or PBMCs.

Authors' analysis steps: Estimation of nucleated cell counts was performed using reference gene primer amplification. Produced via immunoSEQ multiplex PCR; TCRdb's table is partial and in-frame only. V and J calls and clone size are those listed in that table; D and trimming were worked out from the DNA. The sample includes about 200,000 clones, approximately 88% of them seen just once. There are 13 residues in the CDR3. The germline V and J ends were trimmed by 10 bases and 4 bases, with 16 bases remaining between them. The TCR sequence derives from a middle-aged man with acute or convalescent COVID-19. Material: peripheral blood. The chain is built from TRBV12-3 or TRBV12-4 and TRBJ1-2; no definite D call. CDR3 sequence (DNA): TGTGCCATCCAACGAACGGGGAGCTATGGCTACACCTTC. Translated: CAIQRTGSYGYTF.